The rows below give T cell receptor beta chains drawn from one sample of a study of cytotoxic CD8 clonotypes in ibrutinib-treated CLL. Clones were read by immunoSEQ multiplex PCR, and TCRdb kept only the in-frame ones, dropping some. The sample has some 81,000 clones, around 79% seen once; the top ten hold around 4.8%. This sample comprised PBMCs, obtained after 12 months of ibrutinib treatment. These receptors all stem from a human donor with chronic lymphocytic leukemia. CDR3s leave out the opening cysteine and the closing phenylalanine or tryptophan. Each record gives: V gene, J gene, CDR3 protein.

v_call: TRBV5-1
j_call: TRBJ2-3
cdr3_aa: ASSHGQEADTQY

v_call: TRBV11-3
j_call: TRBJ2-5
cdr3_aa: ASSRGLAGAHQETQY

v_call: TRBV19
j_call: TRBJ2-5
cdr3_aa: ASRGTGMGETQY

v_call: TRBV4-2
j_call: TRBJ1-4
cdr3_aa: ASSQVMGQNEKLF

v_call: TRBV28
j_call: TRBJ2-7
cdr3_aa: ASSPITGWENEQY

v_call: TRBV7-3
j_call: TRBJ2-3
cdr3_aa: ASSLLGRSTDTQY

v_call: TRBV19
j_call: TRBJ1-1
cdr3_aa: ASSLGRRNTEAF

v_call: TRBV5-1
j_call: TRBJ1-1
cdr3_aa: ASSSLTVNTEAF

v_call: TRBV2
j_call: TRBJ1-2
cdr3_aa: ASSGQALNYGYT

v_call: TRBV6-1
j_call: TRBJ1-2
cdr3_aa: ASTRDRGTLGYT

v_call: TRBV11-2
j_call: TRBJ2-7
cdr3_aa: ASNRNRVTSYEQY

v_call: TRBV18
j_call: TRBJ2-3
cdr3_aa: ASIHFRGRPDTQY

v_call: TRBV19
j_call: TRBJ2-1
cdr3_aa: ASSKGNNEQF

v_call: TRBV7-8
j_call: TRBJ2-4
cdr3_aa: ASSPSRTIPGKNIQY

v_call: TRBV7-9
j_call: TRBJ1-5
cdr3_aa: ASSQGVGNQPQH

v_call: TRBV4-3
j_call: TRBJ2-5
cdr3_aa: ASSQDGGETQY

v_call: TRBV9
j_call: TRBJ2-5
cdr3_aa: ASSVGPLKETQY

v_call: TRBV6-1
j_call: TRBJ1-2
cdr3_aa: ASSELGGTYT

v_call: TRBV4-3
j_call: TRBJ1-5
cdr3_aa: ASSQGLNSNQPQH

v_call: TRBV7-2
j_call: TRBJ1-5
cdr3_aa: ASSASSNQPQH

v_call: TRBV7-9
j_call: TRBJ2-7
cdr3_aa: ASSFGTTQYEQY

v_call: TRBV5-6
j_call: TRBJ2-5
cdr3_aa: ASSFLGAGGETQY

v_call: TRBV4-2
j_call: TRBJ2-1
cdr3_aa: ASSQVVGQYNEQF

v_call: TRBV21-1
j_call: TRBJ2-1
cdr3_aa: ANQPGQF

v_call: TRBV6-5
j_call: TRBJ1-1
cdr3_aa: ASSKRGIGEAF

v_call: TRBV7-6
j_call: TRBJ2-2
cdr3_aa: ASSLAPTRARPGELF

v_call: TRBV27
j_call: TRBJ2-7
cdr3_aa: ASSLGPGREQY